This T cell receptor (beta chain) was observed in a study of cytomegalovirus exposure and HLA in healthy donors. This CDR3 has 14 amino acids. Losses at the gene ends were 3 bases for V and 6 bases for J; bases not matched to a gene: 3. CDR1 is SNHLY, CDR2 FYNNEI, per germline. Broader study findings: In a later analysis, HLA-associated beta chains showed higher expansion and lower generation probabilities than comparable chains. Published work reported that the classifier diagnosed cytomegalovirus status with high specificity and sensitivity. Using a false discovery rate of 0.05, a later analysis showed that approximately 16,000 TCR beta sequences were associated with HLA alleles.

Unrecorded immune exposures were likely, despite nominal health at sampling. Note on this clone: What it binds is not known.

The study ran its PCR with 60 Vbeta and 13 Jbeta primers. Measured with immunoSEQ multiplex PCR; TCRdb has only the in-frame clones, and not every one. The sample includes 55,000 to 80,000 clones, about two thirds of them seen just once. The chain recombines TRBV2 with TRBJ1-4, with 8 bases matching TRBD1. Sequencing input: PBMCs. The receptor was isolated from a woman in her 30s in good health and CMV-seronegative. CDR3 in DNA: TGTGCCAGCAGTGATGGGACAGGAGATGAAAAACTGTTTTTT. Translated, it gives CASSDGTGDEKLFF.